What follows is one T cell receptor (beta chain) and its context. The CD4+ fraction was divided into a CD45RA+ naive subset and a CD45RA-negative memory subset. The sample belongs to a study of shared clonotypes between healthy human individuals. The repertoire was sequenced with immunoSEQ multiplex PCR; TCRdb's copy has only in-frame clones and lacks some. The sample records over 850,000 clones, 75% to 80% being singletons. The CDR3 extends over 17 amino acids. Between the trimmed V and J ends, which lost 4 bases and 2 bases, there was a span of 21 bases. Germline CDR1 is MDHEN and CDR2 is SYDVKM. This rearrangement joins TRBV28 to TRBJ2-7; tentative D call: TRBD2 (7 bases). The sequencing input was memory CD4+ T cells from PBMCs. Specified subset: CD45RA-negative fraction. The receptor was isolated from a man in his late teens or twenties in good health. Some clones in this sample may be carry-over from other donors' samples. The CDR3 DNA sequence: TGTGCCAGCAGTTCATTCGTTTTCGGGCGGGGGCCCTACGAGCAGTACTTC. This codes for CASSSFVFGRGPYEQYF.